Each of the 16 T cell receptor beta chains below was sequenced from the same sample in a study of neurological immune-mediated disorders. MiXCR was run by TCRdb on the 5' RACE reads, yielding one entry per CDR3 protein. The repertoire holds approximately 130,000 distinct CDR3 sequences, with about 3.4% as singletons. Sequencing used PBMCs. Receptors originate from a woman in her 30s with multiple sclerosis.

This clonotype has at least ten counts. J is TRBJ1-2 and V is TRBV20-1, with D unresolved. There are 14 residues in the CDR3. Looked up from germline, CDR1 is DFQATT and CDR2 is SNEGSKA (reference sequence). Trimming stripped 2 bases from V and 0 bases from J, with 10 bases between. In DNA form, the CDR3 reads TGCAGTGCTAGACAGCCCTTAGCTAACTATGGCTACACCTTC. This gives the protein CSARQPLANYGYTF.

Comment on this clonotype: The junction does not match germline at one end; this may be a read error. This chain joins TRBV20-1 and TRBJ2-1; the D gene is possibly TRBD2 (5 bases). The CDR3 runs 13 residues. CDR1 is DFQATT and CDR2 is SNEGSKA in the germline V gene (reference sequence). CDR3 loop: CSDRVTGTNEQFF. CDR3 DNA sequence: TGCAGTGATAGAGTCACGGGAACCAATGAGCAGTTCTTC.

At least ten counts were recorded for this clonotype. This sequence joins TRBV10-3 and TRBJ2-1, with TRBD2 matching over 8 bases. V dropped 11 bases and J dropped 7; count of bases not matched to a gene: 13. The CDR3 totals 14 residues. Germline assignment: CDR1 ENHRY and CDR2 SYGVKD. The CDR3 is CAGRPGLVGNEQFF. CDR3 sequence (DNA): TGTGCCGGCCGACCGGGACTAGTGGGTAATGAGCAGTTCTTC.

This clonotype was counted ten times or more. This rearrangement joins TRBV5-6 to TRBJ2-7; a weak D match, TRBD1 (5 bases). This CDR3 is 12 amino acids long. V was shortened by 0 bases and J by 11 bases, with 12 bases between the two germline ends. CDR1 SGHDT and CDR2 YYEEEE come from the germline V gene. The CDR3, as DNA: TGTGCCAGCAGCTTGGGTGTCCTAGGGGAGTACTTC. Residues: CASSLGVLGEYF.

This clonotype came up many times. This CDR3 reads CASSLVAQERNTEAFF. The CDR3 DNA follows: TGCGCCAGCAGCTTGGTCGCGCAAGAGAGGAACACTGAAGCTTTCTTT. This chain uses TRBV5-1 with TRBJ1-1; D is unclear. Per germline, CDR1 SGHRS and CDR2 YFSETQ. V lost 0 bases, J lost 1 base, and 13 bases lay in between. The CDR3 runs 16 residues.

This clonotype was seen at least ten times. The chain carries TRBV12-3 or TRBV12-4 and TRBJ2-5; 9 bases are shared with TRBD2. With V trimmed by 4 bases and J by 5 bases, 5 bases remained unmatched. The length of the CDR3 is 14 residues. CDR3 nucleotide sequence: TGTGCCAGCAGTTCCAGCGGGAGGTACGAGACCCAGTACTTC. It is translated as CASSSSGRYETQYF.

The sample holds many counts of this clonotype. The gene calls are TRBV6-5 and TRBJ2-7; D remains unclear. V was pared by 7 bases and J by 3 bases, with 7 bases between. This CDR3 is built from 11 residues. Germline loops: CDR1 MNHEY, CDR2 SVGAGI. The DNA for the CDR3 is TGTGCCAGCAAAAAATTCTACGAGCAGTACTTC. Protein: CASKKFYEQYF.

This clonotype was picked up many times. The chain couples TRBV12-3 or TRBV12-4 to TRBJ2-2, with 7 nucleotides matching TRBD2. CDR3 length: 13 residues. V lost 6 bases, J lost 5 bases, and 3 bases stayed unmatched. The CDR3 here is CASSPLATGELFF. The CDR3 DNA reads TGTGCCAGCAGCCCACTAGCGACCGGGGAGCTGTTTTTT.

This clonotype was recorded at least ten times. The chain links TRBV20-1 to TRBJ2-3; 7 bases are shared with TRBD2. The trim removed 0 bases at V and 4 bases at J, leaving 7 bases unmatched. The germline V gene encodes CDR1 DFQATT and CDR2 SNEGSKA (reference sequence). The CDR3 is 15 residues long. CDR3 region: CSARDWGRGADTQYF. DNA for the CDR3: TGCAGTGCTAGAGATTGGGGGAGGGGTGCAGATACGCAGTATTTT.

There are many counts of this clonotype. This rearrangement joins TRBV7-2 to TRBJ2-1; tentative D call: TRBD1 (6 bases). This CDR3 contains 16 residues. Germline assignment: CDR1 SGHTA and CDR2 FQGNSA. Trimming shortened V by 4 bases and J by 0 bases, and 13 bases separated the two germline ends. In nucleotides, the CDR3 is TGTGCCAGCAGCTGGCCGGGACACAGCTCCTACAATGAGCAGTTCTTC. Its translation is CASSWPGHSSYNEQFF.

There are many counts of this clonotype. The chain couples TRBV7-2 to TRBJ2-1; D remains unclear. The CDR3 runs to 14 residues. The V end was cut by 4 bases, the J end by 9 bases, with 16 bases between. Germline CDR1 is SGHTA and CDR2 is FQGNSA. Written as DNA, the CDR3 is TGTGCCAGCAGCTCAAAGCCCAGATGGAGTGAGCAGTTCTTC. Residues: CASSSKPRWSEQFF.

This clonotype occurred a few times. The chain couples TRBV9 to TRBJ2-1; D gene uncertain. The CDR3 consists of 13 residues. Germline assignment: CDR1 SGDLS and CDR2 YYNGEE. The ends were cut back, 4 bases at V and 5 bases at J, with 10 bases in the middle. The CDR3 spells CASSPRLDNEQFF. For the CDR3, the DNA is TGTGCCAGCAGCCCCCGACTTGACAATGAGCAGTTCTTC.

In this sample, this clonotype turned up many times. V gene TRBV5-4 combines with J gene TRBJ2-1; D is unclear. CDR1 is SGHNT, CDR2 YYREEE, per germline (reference sequence). The length of the CDR3 is 11 residues. V lost 4 bases and J lost 5, with 4 bases in between. CDR3: CASSGNNEQFF. The CDR3 DNA reads as TGTGCCAGCAGCGGCAACAATGAGCAGTTCTTC.

This clonotype has at least ten counts. This CDR3 reads CASSYSITETQYF. The CDR3 region has the DNA TGTGCCAGCAGTTACTCGATTACGGAGACCCAGTACTTC. The chain carries TRBV6-5 and TRBJ2-5; no clear D. V was clipped by 0 bases and J by 5 bases, with 7 bases between them. This CDR3 has 13 residues. The V gene's germline CDR1 is MNHEY and CDR2 SVGAGI.

The sample holds many counts of this clonotype. The chain links TRBV20-1 to TRBJ2-3, with no clear D. Germline V CDR1 and CDR2: DFQATT, SNEGSKA (reference sequence). The length of the CDR3 is 17 residues. Trimming removed 1 base from V and 1 base from J, with 18 bases in between. The CDR3 nucleotides read TGCAGTGCTAGAGTCTCACCCCAGACCCTCCGCACAGATACGCAGTATTTT. Translating it yields CSARVSPQTLRTDTQYF.

This clonotype has ten or more counts. The chain joins TRBV2 to TRBJ2-2; perhaps D is TRBD1 or TRBD2 (5 bases each). This CDR3 spans 14 amino acids. Trimming shortened V by 3 bases and J by 5 bases, and 10 bases separated the two germline ends. CDR1 and CDR2 from the germline V gene are SNHLY and FYNNEI. CDR3 nucleotides: TGTGCCAGCAGTGATGTGTGGGGGACCGGGGAGCTGTTTTTT. This codes for CASSDVWGTGELFF.